These 10 T cell receptor beta chains originate from one sample sequenced in a study of identical twins. TCRdb fed the 5' RACE reads into MiXCR, producing one record per CDR3 protein. This sample has approximately 600,000 distinct CDR3 sequences; just under 10% occur once, and the top ten carry roughly 3%. This same sample was also part of a study on yellow fever vaccine responses in identical twins.

Source material: PBMCs. Receptors originate from a woman between 18 and 29 years old in good health.

Many counts were recorded for this clonotype. This chain links TRBV27 with TRBJ2-2; 7 bases are a match to TRBD1. Germline V gene data show CDR1 as MNHEY and CDR2 as SMNVEV (reference sequence). The CDR3 spans 17 residues. The junction had 9 bases not matched to a gene; V was cut back by 1 base and J by 4 bases. For the CDR3, the DNA is TGTGCCAGCAGTTTATTGAGTACAGGGGTAATCACCGGGGAGCTGTTTTTT. This codes for CASSLLSTGVITGELFF.

This clonotype has ten or more counts. The chain recombines TRBV7-2 with TRBJ2-1; the match to TRBD2 covers 7 bases. The CDR3 sequence is 15 residues long. CDR1 is SGHTA and CDR2 is FQGNSA in the germline V gene. Unmatched junction bases numbered 3, after V lost 2 bases and J lost 2 bases. The CDR3 protein is CASSLSSGTYNEQFF. Here the CDR3 DNA reads TGTGCCAGCAGCTTATCTAGCGGCACCTACAATGAGCAGTTCTTC. Variable domain in full (rest from reference TRBV7-2 and TRBJ2-1): GAGVSQSPSNKVTEKGKDVELRCDPISGHTALYWYRQSLGQGLEFLIYFQGNSAPDKSGLPSDRFSAERTGGSVSTLTIQRTQQEDSAVYLCASSLSSGTYNEQFFGPGTRLTVL.

This clonotype was detected a few times. This sequence joins TRBV7-2 and TRBJ2-1; 8 nucleotides match TRBD2. V lost 1 base to trimming and J lost 7 bases; unmatched junction nucleotides: 6. Per germline, CDR1 SGHTA and CDR2 FQGNSA. The CDR3 runs 15 residues. The CDR3 reads CASSLGAGVRNEQFF. The CDR3 coding sequence is TGTGCCAGCAGCTTAGGAGCGGGAGTCAGGAATGAGCAGTTCTTC.

This clonotype was seen at least ten times. The genes are TRBV5-1 and TRBJ2-5; 8 bases fit TRBD1. Germline trimming cut 4 bases from V and 5 bases from J; bases unmatched to any gene: 4. The V gene's germline CDR1 is SGHRS and CDR2 YFSETQ. The CDR3 runs to 13 residues. CDR3 bases: TGCGCCAGCAGCCCGCACAGGGGGGAGACCCAGTACTTC. This translates into CASSPHRGETQYF.

The rearrangement joins TRBV20-1 to TRBJ2-3, with D hard to call. V was pared by 0 bases and J by 1 base, with 14 bases between. This CDR3 spans 16 amino acids. In germline, CDR1 is DFQATT, CDR2 SNEGSKA (reference sequence). The CDR3 bases are TGCAGTGCTAGAGATCTGTCTATCGCAGGCACAGATACGCAGTATTTT. Its protein product is CSARDLSIAGTDTQYF.

The table lists this clonotype with a few counts. V and J are TRBV2 and TRBJ2-5, with 7 bases aligning to TRBD1. The V gene's germline CDR1 is SNHLY and CDR2 FYNNEI. With 4 bases clipped from V and 1 base from J, the junction kept 21 bases outside the gene matches. The CDR3 has 20 residues. CDR3 sequence reads: CASSAFATGDASEVQETQYF. The DNA for the CDR3 is TGTGCCAGCAGTGCATTCGCCACAGGGGACGCCTCGGAGGTCCAAGAGACCCAGTACTTC.

This chain joins TRBV4-3 and TRBJ1-3; no definite D call. The V and J ends lost 0 bases and 1 base respectively, with 7 bases between them. The CDR3 runs 15 residues. The germline gives CDR1 LGHNA, CDR2 YSLEER. DNA of the CDR3: TGCGCCAGCAGCCAAGACTATACATCTGGAAACACCATATATTTT. Its translation: CASSQDYTSGNTIYF.

This clonotype turned up a few times. V is TRBV4-2 and J is TRBJ2-1; D is unresolved. V was pared by 5 bases and J by 8 bases, with 19 bases between. The V gene's germline CDR1 is LGHNA and CDR2 YNFKEQ. CDR3 length: 15 amino acids. The CDR3 sequence is CASSYSTSMEYEQFF. The CDR3 nucleotides read TGTGCCAGCAGCTACTCTACGAGTATGGAGTATGAGCAGTTCTTC.

This clonotype was observed many times. The chain carries TRBV6-2 or TRBV6-3 and TRBJ2-2, with TRBD2 matching over 11 bases. Germline trimming cut 3 bases from V and 10 bases from J; bases unmatched to any gene: 7. Germline V gives CDR1 MNHEY, CDR2 SVGEGT. The CDR3 length is 15 residues. The CDR3 protein is CASSYTSGRLEELFF. The CDR3 bases are TGTGCCAGCAGTTATACTAGCGGGAGACTCGAGGAGCTGTTTTTT.

This clonotype was detected a few times. The rearrangement joins TRBV20-1 to TRBJ1-2; tentatively, D is TRBD1 (5 bases). Germline V gene lookup returns CDR1 DFQATT and CDR2 SNEGSKA (reference sequence). V lost 3 bases to trimming and J lost 0 bases, with 29 bases between them. This CDR3 has 20 residues. In nucleotides, the CDR3 is TGCAGTGCTAGTGGCGGGGCAGGACCCTCCCTTGAAATTTCTAACTATGGCTACACCTTC. As protein: CSASGGAGPSLEISNYGYTF.